This T cell receptor (beta chain) was sequenced in a study of T-cell reconstitution after alpha-beta-depleted transplantation in children. This sample's TCRbeta library carried unique molecular identifier barcodes. Via MiXCR, TCRdb re-called the PCR reads, giving one row per CDR3 protein. The sample contains about 230,000 distinct CDR3 sequences, about 9.2% of which appear only once. This clonotype showed up just a few times. V was pared by 5 bases and J by 8 bases, with 16 bases of the junction left unmatched. CDR3 length: 17 residues. Germline V gene sequence: CDR1 MNHEY, CDR2 SMNVEV (reference sequence).

The sequence derives from a human donor who donated a stem cell graft to a child with acute lymphoblastic leukemia. The specimen was PBMCs from the stem cell graft donor, collected from the stem cell graft. The genes are TRBV27 and TRBJ1-4; 8 bases are a match to TRBD1. The CDR3 loop is CASSLDPTGAREEKLFF. DNA for the CDR3: TGTGCCAGCAGTCTCGATCCGACAGGGGCGAGGGAAGAAAAACTGTTTTTT.